One T cell receptor (beta chain) is described in this entry. Repertoires were generated with immunoSEQ multiplex PCR, while TCRdb's copy carries only in-frame clones and drops some. The profile shows hundreds of thousands of clones, around 74% of them singletons. The data are from a study of shared clonotypes between healthy human individuals. Per germline, CDR1 SGDLS and CDR2 YYNGEE. The V end lost 6 bases, the J end lost 4 bases, and 16 bases lay between the germline ends. The CDR3 covers 15 residues. Sequencing was performed on memory CD4+ T cells sorted from blood. The subset here: CD45RA-negative fraction. This TCR was sampled from a woman in her 30s in good health. The chain couples TRBV9 to TRBJ2-2; D may be TRBD2 (5 bases). This CDR3 reads CASTRRLAGTGELFF. In DNA, the CDR3 is TGTGCCAGCACCCGGAGGCTCGCGGGCACCGGGGAGCTGTTTTTT.